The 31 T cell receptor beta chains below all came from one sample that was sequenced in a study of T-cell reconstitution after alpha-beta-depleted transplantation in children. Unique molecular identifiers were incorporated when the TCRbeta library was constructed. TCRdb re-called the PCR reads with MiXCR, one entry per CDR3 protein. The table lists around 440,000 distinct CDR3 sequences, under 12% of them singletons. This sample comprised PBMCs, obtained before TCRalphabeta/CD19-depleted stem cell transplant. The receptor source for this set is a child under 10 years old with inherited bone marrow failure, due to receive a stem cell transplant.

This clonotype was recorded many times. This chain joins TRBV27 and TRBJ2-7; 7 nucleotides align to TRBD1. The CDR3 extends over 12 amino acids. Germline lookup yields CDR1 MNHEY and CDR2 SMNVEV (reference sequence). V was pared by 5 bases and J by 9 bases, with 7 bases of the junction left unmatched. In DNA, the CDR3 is TGTGCCAGCAGTCCTGACAGGGTTGGGCAGTACTTC. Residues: CASSPDRVGQYF.

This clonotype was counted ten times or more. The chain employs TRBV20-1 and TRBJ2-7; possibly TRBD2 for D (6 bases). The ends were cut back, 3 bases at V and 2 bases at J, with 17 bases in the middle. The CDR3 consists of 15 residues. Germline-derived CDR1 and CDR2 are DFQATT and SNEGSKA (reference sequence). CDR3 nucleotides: TGCAGTGCTAGCGGGGTCCGGACTAAGCCCTACGAGCAGTACTTC. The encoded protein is CSASGVRTKPYEQYF.

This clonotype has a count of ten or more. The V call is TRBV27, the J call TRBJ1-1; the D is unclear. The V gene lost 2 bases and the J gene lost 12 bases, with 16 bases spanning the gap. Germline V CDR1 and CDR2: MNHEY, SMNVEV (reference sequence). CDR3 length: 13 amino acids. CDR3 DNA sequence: TGTGCCAGCAGTTTAAGCCAGTCCTATGGTCCTTTCTTT. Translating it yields CASSLSQSYGPFF.

CDR3 region: CASREPGQAPPQYF. The CDR3 region has the DNA TGTGCCAGCCGAGAACCGGGACAGGCACCCCCTCAGTACTTC. The chain employs TRBV11-2 and TRBJ2-7, with 8 bases fitting TRBD1. The length of the CDR3 is 14 residues. Trimming took 8 bases from V and 10 from J; bases not matched to a gene: 16. CDR1 is SGHAT and CDR2 is FQNNGV in the germline V gene.

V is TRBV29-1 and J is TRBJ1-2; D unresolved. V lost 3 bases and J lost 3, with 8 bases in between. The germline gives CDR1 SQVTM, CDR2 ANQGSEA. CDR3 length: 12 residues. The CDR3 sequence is CSVEDGDYGYTF. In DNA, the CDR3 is TGCAGCGTTGAGGACGGTGACTATGGCTACACCTTC.

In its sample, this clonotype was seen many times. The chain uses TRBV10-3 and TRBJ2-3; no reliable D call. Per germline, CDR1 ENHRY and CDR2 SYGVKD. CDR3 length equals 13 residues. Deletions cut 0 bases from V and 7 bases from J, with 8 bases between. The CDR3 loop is CAISESAGYTQYF. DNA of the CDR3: TGTGCCATCAGTGAGTCGGCTGGTTATACGCAGTATTTT.

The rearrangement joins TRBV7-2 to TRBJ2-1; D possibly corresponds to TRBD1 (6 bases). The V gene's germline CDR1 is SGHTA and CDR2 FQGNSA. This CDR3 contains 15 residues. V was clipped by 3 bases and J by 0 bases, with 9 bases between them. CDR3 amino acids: CASSFGQTSYNEQFF. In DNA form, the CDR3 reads TGTGCCAGCAGCTTCGGACAGACCTCCTACAATGAGCAGTTCTTC.

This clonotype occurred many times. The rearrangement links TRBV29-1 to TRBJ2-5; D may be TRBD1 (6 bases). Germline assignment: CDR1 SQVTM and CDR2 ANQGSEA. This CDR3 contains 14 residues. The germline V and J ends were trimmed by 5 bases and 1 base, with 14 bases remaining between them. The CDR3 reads CSVIPGDSQETQYF. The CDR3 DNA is TGCAGCGTTATTCCAGGGGATTCCCAAGAGACCCAGTACTTC.

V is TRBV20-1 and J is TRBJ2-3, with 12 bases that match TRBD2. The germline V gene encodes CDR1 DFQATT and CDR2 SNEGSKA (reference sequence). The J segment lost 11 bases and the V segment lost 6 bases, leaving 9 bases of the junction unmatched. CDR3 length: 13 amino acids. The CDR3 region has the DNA TGCAGTGCCCCTAGCGGGAGGGCCTTTCAGCAGTATTTT. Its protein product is CSAPSGRAFQQYF.

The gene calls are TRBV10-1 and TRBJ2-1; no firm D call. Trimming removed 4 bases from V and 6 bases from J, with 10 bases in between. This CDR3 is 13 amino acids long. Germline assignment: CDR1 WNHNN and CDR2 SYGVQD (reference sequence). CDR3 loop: CASSAGRANEQFF. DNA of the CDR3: TGCGCCAGCAGTGCCGGACGGGCCAATGAGCAGTTCTTC.

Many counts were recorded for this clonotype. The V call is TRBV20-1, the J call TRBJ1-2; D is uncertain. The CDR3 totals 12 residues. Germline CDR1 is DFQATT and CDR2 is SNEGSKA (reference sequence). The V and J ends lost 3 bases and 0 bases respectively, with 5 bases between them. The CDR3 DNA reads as TGCAGTGCTAGCGGAGCTAACTATGGCTACACCTTC. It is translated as CSASGANYGYTF.

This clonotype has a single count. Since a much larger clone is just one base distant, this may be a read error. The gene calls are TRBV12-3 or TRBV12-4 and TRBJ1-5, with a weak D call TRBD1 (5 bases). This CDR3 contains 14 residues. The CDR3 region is CVSSTRVSNQPQHF. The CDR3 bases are TGTGTCAGCAGCACCAGGGTTAGCAATCAGCCCCAGCATTTT.

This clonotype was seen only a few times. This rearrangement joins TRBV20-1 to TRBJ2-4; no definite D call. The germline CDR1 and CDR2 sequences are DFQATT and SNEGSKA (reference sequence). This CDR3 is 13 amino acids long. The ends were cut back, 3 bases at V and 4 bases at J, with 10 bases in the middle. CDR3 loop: CSASSFGKNIQYF. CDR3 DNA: TGCAGTGCTAGCTCCTTTGGGAAAAACATTCAGTACTTC.

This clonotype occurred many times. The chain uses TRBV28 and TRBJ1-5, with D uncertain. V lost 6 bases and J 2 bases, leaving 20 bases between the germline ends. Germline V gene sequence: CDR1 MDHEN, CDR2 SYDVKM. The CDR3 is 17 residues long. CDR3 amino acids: CASSLITGSIGNQPQHF. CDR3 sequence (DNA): TGTGCCAGCAGCCTTATTACGGGCAGCATCGGCAATCAGCCCCAGCATTTT.

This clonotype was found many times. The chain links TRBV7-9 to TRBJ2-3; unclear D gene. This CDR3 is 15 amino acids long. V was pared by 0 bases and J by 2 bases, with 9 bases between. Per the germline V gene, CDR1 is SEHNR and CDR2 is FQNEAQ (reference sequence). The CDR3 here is CASSLAYRYTDTQYF. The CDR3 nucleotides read TGTGCCAGCAGCTTAGCCTACAGATACACAGATACGCAGTATTTT.

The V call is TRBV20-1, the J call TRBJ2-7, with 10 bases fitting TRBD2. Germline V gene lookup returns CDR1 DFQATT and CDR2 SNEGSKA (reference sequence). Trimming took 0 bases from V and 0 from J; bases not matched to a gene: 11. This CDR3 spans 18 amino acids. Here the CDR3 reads CSARDRGLAGVGSYEQYF. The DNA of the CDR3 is TGCAGTGCTAGAGATCGGGGGCTAGCGGGAGTCGGCTCCTACGAGCAGTACTTC.

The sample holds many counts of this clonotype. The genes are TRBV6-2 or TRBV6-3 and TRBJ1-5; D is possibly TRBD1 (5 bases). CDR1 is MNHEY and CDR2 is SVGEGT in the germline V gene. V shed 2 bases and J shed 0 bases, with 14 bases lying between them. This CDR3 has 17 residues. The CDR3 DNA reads TGTGCCAGCAGTTACCGCCCGGGACCCCTTAGCAATCAGCCCCAGCATTTT. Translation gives CASSYRPGPLSNQPQHF.

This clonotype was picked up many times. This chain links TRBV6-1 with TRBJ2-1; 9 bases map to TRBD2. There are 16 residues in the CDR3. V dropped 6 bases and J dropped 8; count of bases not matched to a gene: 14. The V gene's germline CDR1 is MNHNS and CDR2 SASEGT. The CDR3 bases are TGTGCCAGCAGACTCTCCTCCGGGGGCGGGAGGGATGAGCAGTTCTTC. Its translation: CASRLSSGGGRDEQFF.

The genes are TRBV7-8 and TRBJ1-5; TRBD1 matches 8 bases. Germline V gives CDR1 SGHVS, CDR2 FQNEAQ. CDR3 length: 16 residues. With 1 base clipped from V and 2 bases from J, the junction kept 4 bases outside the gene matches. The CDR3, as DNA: TGTGCCAGCAGCTTAGAAAGGACAGGGCGCAATCAGCCCCAGCATTTT. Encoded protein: CASSLERTGRNQPQHF.

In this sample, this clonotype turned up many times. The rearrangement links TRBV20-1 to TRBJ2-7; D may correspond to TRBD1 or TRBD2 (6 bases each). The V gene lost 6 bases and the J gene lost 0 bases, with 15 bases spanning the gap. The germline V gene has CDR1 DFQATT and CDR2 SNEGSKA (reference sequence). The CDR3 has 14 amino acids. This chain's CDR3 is CSASRGVISYEQYF. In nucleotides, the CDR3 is TGCAGTGCCTCGAGGGGGGTGATCTCCTACGAGCAGTACTTC.

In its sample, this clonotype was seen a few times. This CDR3 reads CASSPVSATPYNEQFF. DNA of the CDR3: TGTGCCAGCTCACCCGTTAGCGCCACCCCCTACAATGAGCAGTTCTTC. The V and J genes are TRBV18 and TRBJ2-1; possibly TRBD2 for D (5 bases). Germline V lookup: CDR1 KGHSH, CDR2 LQKENI. The CDR3 is 16 residues long. V was pared by 3 bases and J by 2 bases, with 14 bases between.

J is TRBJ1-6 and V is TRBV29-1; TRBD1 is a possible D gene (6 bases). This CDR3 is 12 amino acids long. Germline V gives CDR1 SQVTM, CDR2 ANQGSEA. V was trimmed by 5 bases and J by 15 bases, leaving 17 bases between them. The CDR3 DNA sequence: TGCAGCGTTCCGGAGGGGGAGGGACGCCTCCACTTT. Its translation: CSVPEGEGRLHF.

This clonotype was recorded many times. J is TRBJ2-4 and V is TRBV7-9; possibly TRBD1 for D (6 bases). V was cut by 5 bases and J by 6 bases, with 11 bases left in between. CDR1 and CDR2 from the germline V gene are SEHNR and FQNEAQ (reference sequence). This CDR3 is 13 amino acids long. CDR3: CASSRTDGNIQYF. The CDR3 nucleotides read TGTGCCAGCAGCCGGACAGATGGAAACATTCAGTACTTC.

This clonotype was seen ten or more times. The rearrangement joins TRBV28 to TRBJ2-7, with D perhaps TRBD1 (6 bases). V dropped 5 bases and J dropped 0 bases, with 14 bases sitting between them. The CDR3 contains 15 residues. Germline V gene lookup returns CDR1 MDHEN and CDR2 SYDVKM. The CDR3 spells CASSVRQAISYEQYF. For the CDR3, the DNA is TGTGCCAGCAGTGTCCGACAGGCGATCTCCTACGAGCAGTACTTC.

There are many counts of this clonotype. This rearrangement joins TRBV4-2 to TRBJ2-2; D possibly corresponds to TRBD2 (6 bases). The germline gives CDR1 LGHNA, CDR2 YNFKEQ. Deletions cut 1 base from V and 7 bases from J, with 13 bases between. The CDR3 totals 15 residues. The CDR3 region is CASSQVREWGGELFF. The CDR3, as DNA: TGTGCCAGCAGCCAAGTCCGGGAGTGGGGCGGGGAGCTGTTTTTT.

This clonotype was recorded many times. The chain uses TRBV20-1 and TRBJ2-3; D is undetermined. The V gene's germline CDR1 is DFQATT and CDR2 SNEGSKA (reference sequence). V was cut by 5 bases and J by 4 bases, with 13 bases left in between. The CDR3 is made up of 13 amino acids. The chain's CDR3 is CSAGARSADTQYF. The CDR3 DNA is TGCAGTGCTGGAGCTAGGAGCGCAGATACGCAGTATTTT.

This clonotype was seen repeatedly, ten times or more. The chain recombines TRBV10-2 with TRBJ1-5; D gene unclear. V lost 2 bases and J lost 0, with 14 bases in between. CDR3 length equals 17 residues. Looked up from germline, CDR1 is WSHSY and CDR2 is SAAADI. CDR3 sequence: CASSEAPVWASNQPQHF. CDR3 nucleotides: TGCGCCAGCAGTGAGGCCCCTGTATGGGCTAGCAATCAGCCCCAGCATTTT.

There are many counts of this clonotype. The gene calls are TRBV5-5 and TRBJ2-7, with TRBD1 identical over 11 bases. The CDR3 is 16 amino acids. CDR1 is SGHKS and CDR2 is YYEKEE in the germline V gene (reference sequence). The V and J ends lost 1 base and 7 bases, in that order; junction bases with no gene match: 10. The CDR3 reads CASSLLVGTGGEEQYF. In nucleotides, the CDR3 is TGTGCCAGCAGCTTGCTCGTGGGGACAGGGGGGGAAGAGCAGTACTTC.

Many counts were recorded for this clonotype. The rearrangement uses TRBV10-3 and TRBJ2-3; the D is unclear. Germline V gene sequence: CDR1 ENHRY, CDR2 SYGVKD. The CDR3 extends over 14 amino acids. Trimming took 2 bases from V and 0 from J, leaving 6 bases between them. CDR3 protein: CAISELRSTDTQYF. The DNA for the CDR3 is TGTGCCATCAGTGAGCTGAGGAGCACAGATACGCAGTATTTT.

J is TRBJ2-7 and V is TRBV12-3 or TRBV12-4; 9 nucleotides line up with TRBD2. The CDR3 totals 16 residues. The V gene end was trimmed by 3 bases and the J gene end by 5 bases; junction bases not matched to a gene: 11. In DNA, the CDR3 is TGTGCCAGCAGTTTTCCAGTAGCGGGAGAGCCCCACGAGCAGTACTTC. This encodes CASSFPVAGEPHEQYF.

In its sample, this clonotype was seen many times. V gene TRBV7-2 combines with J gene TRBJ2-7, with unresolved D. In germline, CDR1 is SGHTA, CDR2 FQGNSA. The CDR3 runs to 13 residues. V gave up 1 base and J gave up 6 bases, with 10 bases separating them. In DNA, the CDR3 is TGTGCCAGCAGCTTAGTGAGGCACGGCGAGCAGTACTTC. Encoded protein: CASSLVRHGEQYF.